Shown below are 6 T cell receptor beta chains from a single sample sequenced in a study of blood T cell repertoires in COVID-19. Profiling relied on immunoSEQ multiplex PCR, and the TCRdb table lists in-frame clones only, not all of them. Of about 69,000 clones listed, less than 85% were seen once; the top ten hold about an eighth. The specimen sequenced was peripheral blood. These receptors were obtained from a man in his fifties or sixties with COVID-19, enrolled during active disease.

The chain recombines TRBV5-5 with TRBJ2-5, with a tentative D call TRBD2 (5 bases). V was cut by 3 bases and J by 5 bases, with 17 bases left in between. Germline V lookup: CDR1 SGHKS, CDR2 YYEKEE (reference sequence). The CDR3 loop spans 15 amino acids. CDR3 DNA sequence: TGTGCCAGCAGCTCGGACGGGAAACGAAGGGAGACCCAGTACTTC. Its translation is CASSSDGKRRETQYF.

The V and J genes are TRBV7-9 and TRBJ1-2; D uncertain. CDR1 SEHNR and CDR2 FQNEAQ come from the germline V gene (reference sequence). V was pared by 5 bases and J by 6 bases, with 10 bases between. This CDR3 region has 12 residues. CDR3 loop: CASSLLFDGYTF. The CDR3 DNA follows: TGTGCCAGCAGCCTCCTTTTCGATGGCTACACCTTC.

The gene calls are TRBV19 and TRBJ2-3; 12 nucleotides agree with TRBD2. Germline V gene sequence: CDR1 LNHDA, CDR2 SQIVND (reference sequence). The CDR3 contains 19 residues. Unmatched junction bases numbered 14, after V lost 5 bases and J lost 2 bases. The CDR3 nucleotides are TGTGCCAGTAGTTATACTAGCGGGGGGCCTTACTCCGCCACAGATACGCAGTATTTT. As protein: CASSYTSGGPYSATDTQYF.

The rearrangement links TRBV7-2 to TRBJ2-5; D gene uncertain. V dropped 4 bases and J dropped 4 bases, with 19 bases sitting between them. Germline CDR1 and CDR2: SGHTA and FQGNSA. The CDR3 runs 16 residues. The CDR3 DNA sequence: TGTGCCAGCAGCTCCCCCCCCGAGGCAACGGGAGAGACCCAGTACTTC. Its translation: CASSSPPEATGETQYF. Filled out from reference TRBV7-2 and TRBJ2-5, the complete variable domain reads GAGVSQSPSNKVTEKGKDVELRCDPISGHTALYWYRQSLGQGLEFLIYFQGNSAPDKSGLPSDRFSAERTGGSVSTLTIQRTQQEDSAVYLCASSSPPEATGETQYFGPGTRLLVL.

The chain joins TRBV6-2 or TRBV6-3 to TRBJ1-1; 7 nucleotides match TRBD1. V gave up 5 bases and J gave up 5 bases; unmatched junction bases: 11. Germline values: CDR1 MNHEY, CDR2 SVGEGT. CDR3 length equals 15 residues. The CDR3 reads CASSTRAQGRTEAFF. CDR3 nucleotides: TGTGCCAGCAGTACCCGAGCACAGGGGAGAACTGAAGCTTTCTTT.

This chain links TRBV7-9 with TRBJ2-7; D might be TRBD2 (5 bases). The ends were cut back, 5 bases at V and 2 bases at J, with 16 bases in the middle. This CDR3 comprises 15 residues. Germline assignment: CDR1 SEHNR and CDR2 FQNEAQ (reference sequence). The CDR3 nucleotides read TGTGCCAGCAGCCAACCCGGACTCTTGACCTACGAGCAGTACTTC. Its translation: CASSQPGLLTYEQYF. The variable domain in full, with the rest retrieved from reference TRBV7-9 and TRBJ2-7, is DTGVSQNPRHKITKRGQNVTFRCDPISEHNRLYWYRQTLGQGPEFLTYFQNEAQLEKSRLLSDRFSAERPKGSFSTLEIQRTEQGDSAMYLCASSQPGLLTYEQYFGPGTRLTVT.